This T cell receptor (beta chain) was retrieved from a study of OX40 agonist ivuxolimab in advanced cancers. The J segment lost 4 bases and the V segment lost 6 bases, leaving 6 bases of the junction unmatched. Germline V gene sequence: CDR1 MDHEN, CDR2 SYDVKM. This CDR3 spans 14 amino acids. Profiled with immunoSEQ multiplex PCR; TCRdb holds only in-frame clones, not every one. The top ten clones hold roughly a sixth of a sample with about 61,000 clones, roughly nine tenths of them seen once. The V call is TRBV28, the J call TRBJ2-3, with 8 bases lining up with TRBD1. Sequencing used CD4+ or CD8+ T cells sorted from blood, obtained in a trial of the OX40 agonist ivuxolimab. This sequence was found in an adult with an advanced solid tumor such as melanoma, head and neck, liver or kidney cancer. CDR3 amino acids: CASRMTGEADTQYF. Here the CDR3 DNA reads TGTGCCAGCAGGATGACAGGGGAGGCAGATACGCAGTATTTT. The full variable domain, completed using reference TRBV28 and TRBJ2-3, is DVKVTQSSRYLVKRTGEKVFLECVQDMDHENMFWYRQDPGLGLRLIYFSYDVKMKEKGDIPEGYSVSREKKERFSLILESASTNQTSMYLCASRMTGEADTQYFGPGTRLTVL.